This TCR beta chain comes out of a study of tumor and adjacent non-tumor tissue in lung cancer. Overall study: Aged 31 to 76 years, patients included fewer than 11 men and a few women with stage I to III disease. Overall study results and limits: Normal lung showed higher cumulative top 100 clone frequency than tumor. Shorter survival was associated with higher TCR diversity in tumors.

The CDR3 loop spans 15 amino acids. This sample's RNA came from whole unsorted tissue. Distant lung tissue was collected more than 3 cm away from the tumor edge. Donors were chemotherapy-naive, newly diagnosed lung cancer surgical patients in China, August–November 2014. In the case of this clonotype: Antigen unknown. A single base separates this from a much larger clone, so it may be a read error.

A modified ARM-PCR protocol with three rounds of nested PCR amplified TCRbeta. Using its own MiXCR run on the multiplex PCR reads, TCRdb lists one record per CDR3 protein. The sample carries roughly 70,000 distinct CDR3 sequences, approximately 71% recorded once. The material sequenced was distant non-tumor lung tissue. This TCR came from a woman aged 45-65 years with non-small cell lung cancer. The chain has TRBV12-3 or TRBV12-4 and TRBJ1-1; D is possibly TRBD1 (6 bases). CDR3 region: CASRLGGSRDTEALF. Here the CDR3 DNA reads TGTGCCAGCAGGTTAGGGGGATCAAGGGACACTGAAGCTTTGTTT.